Shown below are 21 T cell receptor beta chains from a single sample sequenced in a study of graft-versus-host responses after intestinal transplantation. Sequencing used immunoSEQ multiplex PCR; TCRdb keeps in-frame clones, though not all of them. The data hold roughly 64,000 clones, with approximately 90% observed a single time. Their antigen targets remain unknown. The sample consisted of unstimulated CD8+ T cells sorted from spleen or lymph node cells, taken before transplant. All receptors derive from a human donor who was the organ donor for an intestinal transplant.

V is TRBV30 and J is TRBJ2-7; D ambiguous. The CDR3 runs to 14 residues. Germline V CDR1 and CDR2: GTSNPN, SVGIG (reference sequence). V was cut by 5 bases and J by 1 base, with 15 bases left in between. CDR3 amino acids: CAWENLSHSYEQYF. CDR3 bases: TGTGCCTGGGAGAATTTATCCCATTCCTACGAGCAGTACTTC.

This chain uses TRBV5-6 with TRBJ1-3; 8 bases map to TRBD1. Germline V gene lookup returns CDR1 SGHDT and CDR2 YYEEEE. Trimming at V came to 2 bases and at J to 0 bases, leaving 13 bases not matched to a gene. The CDR3 is 19 amino acids. Here the CDR3 reads CASSFGQGVRSASGNTIYF. The CDR3, as DNA: TGTGCCAGCAGCTTCGGACAGGGAGTTAGATCCGCCTCTGGAAACACCATATATTTT.

This chain connects TRBV16 to TRBJ1-1; D possibly corresponds to TRBD1 (6 bases). There are 14 residues in the CDR3. Germline CDR1 is KGHSY and CDR2 is FQNENV. Deletions cut 5 bases from V and 0 bases from J, with 10 bases between. CDR3 sequence: CASSRDTMNTEAFF. The DNA of the CDR3 is TGTGCCAGCAGCAGGGACACAATGAACACTGAAGCTTTCTTT.

The chain combines TRBV6-5 with TRBJ2-7; 12 bases are shared with TRBD1. The ends lost 4 bases at V and 5 bases at J; junction bases unmatched: 9. CDR1 and CDR2 (germline): MNHEY, SVGAGI. This CDR3 is built from 16 residues. This CDR3 is CASSSLPGQGAHEQYF. In DNA, the CDR3 is TGTGCCAGCAGTTCCTTACCGGGACAGGGGGCCCACGAGCAGTACTTC.

The CDR3 here is CASSPGTPNYGYTF. In nucleotides, the CDR3 is TGTGCCAGCAGCCCCGGGACACCTAACTATGGCTACACCTTC. J is TRBJ1-2 and V is TRBV5-5; D might be TRBD1 (6 bases). Trimming took off 4 bases at V and 0 bases at J, with 10 bases between the two ends. CDR3 size: 14 residues. The germline gives CDR1 SGHKS, CDR2 YYEKEE (reference sequence).

The chain carries TRBV19 and TRBJ2-1; D remains ambiguous. The CDR3 length is 12 residues. Germline V gene lookup returns CDR1 LNHDA and CDR2 SQIVND (reference sequence). Trimming removed 5 bases at V and 9 bases at J, with 11 bases between. The CDR3: CASSSPPSEQFF. DNA for the CDR3: TGTGCCAGTAGTTCTCCCCCGAGTGAGCAGTTCTTC.

The chain is built from TRBV19 and TRBJ2-2; 10 bases align to TRBD1. There are 13 residues in the CDR3. CDR1 and CDR2 (germline): LNHDA, SQIVND (reference sequence). J lost 5 bases, V lost 8 bases, and 2 bases had no gene match. CDR3 DNA sequence: TGTGCCAGTGGGACAGGGGTAACCGGGGAGCTGTTTTTT. Its protein is CASGTGVTGELFF.

The chain recombines TRBV7-3 with TRBJ2-1, with D possibly TRBD2 on 6 matching bases. The V end was cut by 3 bases, the J end by 10 bases, with 13 bases between. This CDR3 spans 13 amino acids. Germline V gene sequence: CDR1 SGHTA, CDR2 FQGTGA. The CDR3 DNA reads as TGTGCCAGCAGCTTGGGGTGGGCGGGAGAGCAGTTCTTC. Translating gives CASSLGWAGEQFF.

The rearrangement links TRBV7-8 to TRBJ2-5; perhaps TRBD2 as D (7 bases). The tail of the sequence fits TRBJ2-7 better, so the J call may be wrong. The CDR3 extends over 17 amino acids. The germline gives CDR1 SGHVS, CDR2 FQNEAQ. CDR3 sequence (DNA): TGTGCCAGCAGCTTACAGGTGGGGGGGCCACTCTCCTACGAGCAGTACTTC. Amino acid sequence: CASSLQVGGPLSYEQYF.

The rearrangement uses TRBV7-3 and TRBJ2-1; unclear D gene. Per the germline V gene, CDR1 is SGHTA and CDR2 is FQGTGA. V shed 3 bases and J shed 5 bases, with 5 bases lying between them. The CDR3 runs 12 residues. CDR3 protein: CASSFLNNEQFF. CDR3 DNA: TGTGCCAGCAGCTTTCTAAACAATGAGCAGTTCTTC.

This chain uses TRBV2 with TRBJ2-1, with 9 bases identical to TRBD1. The V and J ends lost 8 bases and 4 bases, in that order; junction bases with no gene match: 27. The CDR3 sequence is 21 residues long. Germline V gene data show CDR1 as SNHLY and CDR2 as FYNNEI. The DNA of the CDR3 is TGTGCCAGCGGTAATCTACTCGGACAGGGGATGAAGAGCGGGTTTTACAATGAGCAGTTCTTC. It translates to CASGNLLGQGMKSGFYNEQFF.

This clone was observed once. The chain combines TRBV10-3 with TRBJ2-1; D is perhaps TRBD1 (5 bases). The CDR3 is made up of 13 amino acids. V shed 2 bases and J shed 6 bases, with 8 bases lying between them. Germline values: CDR1 ENHRY, CDR2 SYGVKD. This CDR3 reads CAISEVRVNEQFF. DNA of the CDR3: TGTGCCATCAGTGAGGTCAGGGTCAATGAGCAGTTCTTC.

The rearrangement uses TRBV11-1 and TRBJ2-6; TRBD2 matches at 8 bases. Germline CDR1 is SGHAT and CDR2 is FQDESV (reference sequence). The length of the CDR3 is 16 residues. Trimming took 2 bases from V and 1 from J; bases not matched to a gene: 1. The chain's CDR3 is CASSLTGGSGANVLTF. The CDR3 region has the DNA TGTGCCAGCAGCTTAACGGGAGGGTCTGGGGCCAACGTCCTGACTTTC.

About this clone itself: Relative to the germline gene, one junction end is altered; a read error may explain this. CDR3 residues: CASSFSNPGGLETQYF. CDR3 coding DNA: TGTGCTAGCAGCTTTAGCAACCCAGGGGGCCTGGAGACCCAGTACTTC. The chain employs TRBV7-7 and TRBJ2-5; 8 bases fit TRBD1. Per germline, CDR1 SSHAT and CDR2 FNYEAQ (reference sequence). The CDR3 runs 16 residues.

The V and J genes are TRBV28 and TRBJ2-7; 8 nucleotides match TRBD1. This CDR3 has 14 residues. Germline values: CDR1 MDHEN, CDR2 SYDVKM. With 5 bases clipped from V and 2 bases from J, the junction kept 5 bases outside the gene matches. CDR3 protein: CASSPAGGPYEQYF. DNA for the CDR3: TGTGCCAGCAGTCCCGCAGGGGGCCCCTACGAGCAGTACTTC.

The genes are TRBV4-2 and TRBJ2-7, with TRBD2 matching over 12 bases. This CDR3 has 15 amino acids. The V gene's germline CDR1 is LGHNA and CDR2 YNFKEQ. Trimming at V came to 0 bases and at J to 4 bases, leaving 1 base not matched to a gene. CDR3 protein: CASSQEGTSGYEQYF. CDR3 nucleotides: TGTGCCAGCAGCCAAGAGGGGACTAGCGGGTACGAGCAGTACTTC.

This sequence joins TRBV27 and TRBJ2-7, with 9 nucleotides matching TRBD1. Germline values: CDR1 MNHEY, CDR2 SMNVEV (reference sequence). The CDR3 length is 16 residues. V shed 3 bases, J shed 5 bases, and the junction held 11 bases outside the gene matches. The CDR3 DNA is TGTGCCAGCAGTTTCTACCGGGACAGGGCAGCCCACGAGCAGTACTTC. It yields the protein CASSFYRDRAAHEQYF.

The CDR3 nucleotides are TGTGCCTGGAAGGCGGGGAATAATGAGCAGTTCTTC. This gives the protein CAWKAGNNEQFF. This rearrangement joins TRBV30 to TRBJ2-1, with a possible D match to TRBD2 (6 bases). Germline CDR1 reads GTSNPN; CDR2 reads SVGIG (reference sequence). The CDR3 runs to 12 residues. V shed 4 bases and J shed 7 bases, with 11 bases lying between them.

The CDR3 nucleotides are TGCGCCAGCAGCTTTACTAGCGGGGTCACAGATACGCAGTATTTT. It codes for CASSFTSGVTDTQYF. The genes are TRBV5-1 and TRBJ2-3, with TRBD2 matching 10 bases. The junction had 2 bases not matched to a gene; V was cut back by 2 bases and J by 2 bases. The CDR3 runs to 15 residues. Germline CDR1 SGHRS, CDR2 YFSETQ.

V is TRBV10-1 and J is TRBJ1-1, with D perhaps matching TRBD1 (5 bases). CDR1 is WNHNN and CDR2 is SYGVQD in the germline V gene (reference sequence). The CDR3 length is 14 residues. Between the trimmed V and J ends, which lost 3 bases and 7 bases, there was a span of 15 bases. The CDR3 spells CASSEGRASGEAFF. The CDR3 DNA reads TGCGCCAGCAGTGAAGGCAGGGCATCGGGTGAAGCTTTCTTT.

This chain links TRBV11-2 with TRBJ2-1, with D possibly TRBD1 on 5 matching bases. CDR3 length: 16 residues. Trimming left V 4 bases short and J 6 bases short, with 19 bases between. Germline loops: CDR1 SGHAT, CDR2 FQNNGV. CDR3 region: CASSSPQGLRINEQFF. CDR3 nucleotides: TGTGCCAGCAGCTCCCCCCAGGGCCTAAGAATCAATGAGCAGTTCTTC.